Sequencing of this T cell receptor beta chain was carried out in a study of OX40 agonist ivuxolimab in advanced cancers. Study-level results: On average, a greater number of expanded clones characterised CD8+ T cells relative to CD4+.

As to this clone: Its matching antigen is unknown.

TCRdb keeps only in-frame clones here, not all; method: immunoSEQ multiplex PCR. The sample shows under 75,000 clones, about 91% of them seen only once. The TCR originated in an adult with an advanced solid tumor such as melanoma, head and neck, liver or kidney cancer. The specimen comprised CD4+ or CD8+ T cells sorted from blood, sampled in a trial of the OX40 agonist ivuxolimab.

Written as DNA, the CDR3 is TGTGCCAGCAGCTTAGCGGCGGATCGTCGGGGCTACACCTTC. This codes for CASSLAADRRGYTF. V usage is TRBV13 and J usage is TRBJ1-2; no clear D. This CDR3 contains 14 residues. Germline CDR1 PRHDT, CDR2 FYEKMQ (reference sequence). V dropped 1 base and J dropped 8 bases, with 14 bases sitting between them. Variable domain in full (rest from reference TRBV13 and TRBJ1-2): AAGVIQSPRHLIKEKRETATLKCYPIPRHDTVYWYQQGPGQDPQFLISFYEKMQSDKGSIPDRFSAQQFSDYHSELNMSSLELGDSALYFCASSLAADRRGYTFGSGTRLTVV.